This T cell receptor beta chain was recorded in a study of blood T cell repertoires in COVID-19. For the study at large: The study drew acute and convalescent COVID-19 samples from the United States, Italy and Spain. The cDNA or gDNA used as material had been derived from T cells, B-cell-depleted T cells, or PBMCs.

V was pared by 0 bases and J by 2 bases, with 2 bases of the junction left unmatched. CDR1 and CDR2 (germline): MNHEY, SVGAGI. The length of the CDR3 is 16 residues. In the authors' workflow: Reference gene primer amplification gave estimated nucleated cell counts. Clones were sequenced by immunoSEQ multiplex PCR, and TCRdb holds only the in-frame ones, with some missing. Clonal size and the V and J genes are those of that table, whereas D and trimming came from the DNA. The sample lists 250,000 to 300,000 clones; 86% were seen once. This chain links TRBV6-5 with TRBJ2-5; TRBD2 matches at 11 bases. This clonotype was obtained from a woman aged 25 to 45 with active or convalescent COVID-19. Sequenced material: peripheral blood. CDR3 DNA sequence: TGTGCCAGCAGTTACTCCACTAGCGGGGGACAAGAGACCCAGTACTTC. Encoded protein: CASSYSTSGGQETQYF.